These 8 T cell receptor beta chains were sequenced from one sample in a study of blood T cell repertoires in COVID-19. Produced via immunoSEQ multiplex PCR; TCRdb's table is partial and in-frame only. The data show about 210,000 clones, roughly four fifths seen once. The sequenced sample was peripheral blood. The receptor source for this set is a woman between 70 and 85 years old with COVID-19, enrolled during active disease.

This clone is a singleton in its sample. At one of its ends the junction is not consistent with the germline gene, which may arise from a read error. The chain joins TRBV7-9 to TRBJ2-1, with 7 positions matching TRBD1. In germline, CDR1 is SEHNR, CDR2 FQNEAQ (reference sequence). This CDR3 comprises 16 residues. CDR3 region: CASSVAQRQGGDEQFF. As DNA, the CDR3 is TGTGCCAGCAGCGTAGCCCAAAGACAGGGTGGGGATGAGCAGTTCTTC.

The chain couples TRBV5-4 to TRBJ1-1; 8 bases agree with TRBD1. The CDR3 loop spans 14 amino acids. The J segment lost 10 bases and the V segment lost 4 bases, leaving 12 bases of the junction unmatched. Germline-derived CDR1 and CDR2 are SGHNT and YYREEE (reference sequence). The CDR3 DNA is TGTGCCAGCAGCCCCGAGTCGGGCAGGGGGCGAGCTTTCTTT. Protein: CASSPESGRGRAFF.

The chain carries TRBV7-2 and TRBJ1-2; 7 positions agree with TRBD1. The germline CDR1 and CDR2 sequences are SGHTA and FQGNSA. V dropped 5 bases and J dropped 8; count of bases not matched to a gene: 14. The CDR3 has 15 amino acids. CDR3 loop: CASSPQDRPLSGYTF. Here the CDR3 DNA reads TGTGCCAGCAGCCCTCAGGACAGGCCACTTTCCGGCTACACCTTC.

A remark on this clone: This CDR3 is also generated by other DNA sequences in the sample. The genes are TRBV7-2 and TRBJ1-5, with 8 bases identical to TRBD1. This CDR3 comprises 14 residues. Losses at the gene ends were 1 base for V and 4 bases for J; bases not matched to a gene: 0. Germline lookup yields CDR1 SGHTA and CDR2 FQGNSA. CDR3 amino acids: CASSLDRGNQPQHF. The CDR3 DNA reads as TGTGCCAGCAGCTTAGACAGGGGGAATCAGCCCCAGCATTTT.

This clone occurred a few times. J is TRBJ2-7 and V is TRBV24-1; the match to TRBD2 covers 13 bases. V lost 10 bases to trimming and J lost 5 bases; unmatched junction nucleotides: 4. Looked up from germline, CDR1 is KGHDR and CDR2 is SFDVKD. This CDR3 is built from 13 residues. CDR3 protein: CATGLAGVHEQYF. The CDR3 DNA follows: TGTGCCACAGGACTAGCGGGAGTCCACGAGCAGTACTTC.

This sequence joins TRBV19 and TRBJ2-3; D is possibly TRBD2 (5 bases). CDR1 is LNHDA and CDR2 is SQIVND in the germline V gene (reference sequence). V was cut by 6 bases and J by 1 base, with 14 bases left in between. The CDR3 is 15 amino acids. CDR3 in DNA: TGTGCCAGTAGCGCCGGCGGGCTGGGCACAGATACGCAGTATTTT. It specifies CASSAGGLGTDTQYF.

This chain links TRBV29-1 with TRBJ2-3; D remains unclear. Germline CDR1 and CDR2: SQVTM and ANQGSEA. V gave up 4 bases and J gave up 6 bases, with 8 bases separating them. This CDR3 has 11 amino acids. This CDR3 reads CSVAKADTQYF. The CDR3 DNA follows: TGCAGCGTTGCCAAAGCTGATACGCAGTATTTT.

V gene TRBV10-3 combines with J gene TRBJ1-6; D perhaps matches TRBD1 (5 bases). The V gene's germline CDR1 is ENHRY and CDR2 SYGVKD. The CDR3 is 13 residues long. V was cut by 9 bases and J by 7 bases, with 13 bases left in between. The CDR3 bases are TGTGCCATAGGGGTCCAGGGCAATTCACCCCTCCACTTT. This codes for CAIGVQGNSPLHF.